This is a list of T cell receptor beta chains from one sample in a study of brain metastases from non-small cell lung cancer. TCRdb's table, derived via immunoSEQ multiplex PCR, lists solely in-frame clones and lacks some. This sample has over 2,000 clones, with around 83% found just once. Sequenced: tissue from a brain metastasis. The receptors stem from a donor aged 40 or older with non-small cell lung cancer. CDR3s include the opening cysteine and the closing phenylalanine or tryptophan. A D gene is named only where the DNA matches it firmly. A row's size may be missing; if present it is once, few, many or a size class.

12	TRBV27	once	NA	TRBJ2-7	TGTGCCAGCAGTCCTACACCCGGCGAGCAGTACTTC	CASSPTPGEQYF
18	TRBV7-9	NA	TRBD1	TRBJ1-2	TGTGCCAGCAGCTTACCGACGGGAGGGGGCCTATCCAACTATGGCTACACCTTC	CASSLPTGGGLSNYGYTF
13	TRBV4-1	NA	NA	TRBJ1-2	TGCGCCAGCAGCCATCGCCGGGACGCTGGCTACACCTTC	CASSHRRDAGYTF
13	TRBV6-5	NA	NA	TRBJ1-1	TGTGCCAGCAGTTATGGGGGGAACACTGAAGCTTTCTTT	CASSYGGNTEAFF
15	TRBV28	NA	NA	TRBJ2-7	TGTGCCAGCAGTCCCTCCCAACTCGTGGTCCACGAGCAGTACTTC	CASSPSQLVVHEQYF
11	TRBV6-2/TRBV6-3	NA	NA	TRBJ1-4	TGTGCCAGCAGCCACGGGGGAAAACTGTTTTTT	CASSHGGKLFF
11	TRBV30	NA	NA	TRBJ1-2	TGTGCCTGGAAAAGGGGCTATGGCTACACCTTC	CAWKRGYGYTF
14	TRBV4-2	NA	NA	TRBJ2-7	TGTGCCAGCAGCCAAGATCGGGGTTCCTACGAGCAGTACTTC	CASSQDRGSYEQYF
16	TRBV7-8	few	NA	TRBJ2-2	TGTGCCAGCAGCTTAAGGGCAGCGAGAAGCACCGGGGAGCTGTTTTTT	CASSLRAARSTGELFF
16	TRBV28	NA	NA	TRBJ1-6	TGTGCCAGCAGTTCCCCCGGGAGGGCCTATAATTCACCCCTCCACTTT	CASSSPGRAYNSPLHF
11	TRBV6-4	once	NA	TRBJ2-5	TGTGCCAGCAGCAACGGAGAGACCCAGTACTTC	CASSNGETQYF
14	TRBV11-1	NA	NA	TRBJ1-2	TGTGCCAGCAGCTTAGTAGGACCAAACTATGGCTACACCTTC	CASSLVGPNYGYTF
11	TRBV5-1	NA	NA	TRBJ2-1	TGCGCCAGCAGCCCAGGGAATGAGCAGTTCTTC	CASSPGNEQFF
14	TRBV7-9	NA	TRBD1	TRBJ1-2	TGTGCCAGCAGCTTAACAGGGGGTGACTATGGCTACACCTTC	CASSLTGGDYGYTF
14	TRBV29-1	NA	TRBD1	TRBJ2-2	TGCAGCGTGGGGCGAAGGGGGCAAGCCGGGGAGCTGTTTTTT	CSVGRRGQAGELFF
15	TRBV15	NA	NA	TRBJ2-1	TGTGCCACCAGCATCCGGGGGATTACTTACAATGAGCAGTTCTTC	CATSIRGITYNEQFF
16	TRBV21-1	few	NA	TRBJ2-3	TGTGCCAGCAGCAATGAGGAGCGGGCTCCCACAGATACGCAGTATTTT	CASSNEERAPTDTQYF
10	TRBV19	NA	NA	TRBJ2-3	TGTGCCAGTATCGGGGACTCGCAGTATTTT	CASIGDSQYF
13	TRBV4-3	once	TRBD1	TRBJ1-1	TGCGCCAGCAGCCAGGAAAGGGGGCGCTTAGCTTTCTTT	CASSQERGRLAFF
13	TRBV7-2	NA	NA	TRBJ2-5	TGTGCCAGCAGCTTACGGCGGGACGAGACCCAGTACTTC	CASSLRRDETQYF
16	TRBV25-1	NA	TRBD2	TRBJ2-1	TGTGCCAGCAGTCTCCGGCTAGCGGGGACTTACAATGAGCAGTTCTTC	CASSLRLAGTYNEQFF
15	TRBV7-2	NA	NA	TRBJ1-5	TGTGCCAGCAGCTCTCAAGGGCGGGACAATCAGCCCCAGCATTTT	CASSSQGRDNQPQHF
12	TRBV9	few	NA	TRBJ1-2	TGTGCCAGCAGCGTAGGAGGGTATGGCTACACCTTC	CASSVGGYGYTF
13	TRBV6-4	NA	NA	TRBJ2-1	TGTGCCACCGCGGAGGGTACCTACAATGAGCAGTTCTTC	CATAEGTYNEQFF
13	TRBV9	NA	NA	TRBJ1-2	TGTGTCAGCAGCGTAGACGGGTCCTATGGCTACACCTTC	CVSSVDGSYGYTF
13	TRBV5-1	NA	TRBD1	TRBJ2-5	TGCGCCAGCAGCCTACAGGGGCGAGAGACCCAGTACTTC	CASSLQGRETQYF
17	TRBV5-6	NA	NA	TRBJ2-3	TGTGCCAGCAGCTTGGCGACCGGGCGCGAAGGGGCGGATACGCAGTATTTT	CASSLATGREGADTQYF
17	TRBV15	NA	NA	TRBJ1-2	TGTGCCACCAGCAGATTATCACCGGTGGAAGCTAACTATGGCTACACCTTC	CATSRLSPVEANYGYTF
15	TRBV7-8	NA	NA	TRBJ1-1	TGTGCCAGCAGCCTGAACAGGGAGTGGAGGACTGAAGCTTTCTTT	CASSLNREWRTEAFF
11	TRBV20-1	NA	NA	TRBJ2-5	TGCAGTGCAGGTTTATGGGAGACCCAGTACTTC	CSAGLWETQYF
15	TRBV5-4	NA	NA	TRBJ1-3	TGTGCCAGCAGCTTGGGCGTGGGATCGGGAAACACCATATATTTT	CASSLGVGSGNTIYF
16	TRBV7-8	NA	NA	TRBJ1-2	TGTGCCAGCAGCTTAGTCGTGGACACCGCTAACTATGGCTACACCTTC	CASSLVVDTANYGYTF
15	TRBV6-5	NA	TRBD1	TRBJ2-7	TGTGCCAGCAGTTACTCGGCAGGGGGCCTTTACGAGCAGTACTTC	CASSYSAGGLYEQYF
14	TRBV5-1	NA	NA	TRBJ2-3	TGCGCCAGCAGCTTCGAGGGAGTGCCAGATACGCAGTATTTT	CASSFEGVPDTQYF
14	TRBV7-8	NA	TRBD1	TRBJ1-2	TGTGCCAGCCGATCCGGGACAGGACAATATGGCTACACCTTC	CASRSGTGQYGYTF
16	TRBV5-8	NA	TRBD2	TRBJ2-2	TGTGCCAGCAGCCCTACTAGCGGGAGGCCTTCCGGGGAGCTGTTTTTT	CASSPTSGRPSGELFF
13	TRBV7-9	NA	NA	TRBJ2-6	TGTGCCGCGGGGCTCTCTGGGGCCAACGTCCTGACTTTC	CAAGLSGANVLTF
13	TRBV5-1	NA	NA	TRBJ1-1	TGCGCCAGCAGCTTGTCTGGTGACACTGAAGCTTTCTTT	CASSLSGDTEAFF
14	TRBV9	NA	NA	TRBJ1-1	TGTGCCAGCAGCGTCGGGCAGGGTAACACTGAAGCTTTCTTT	CASSVGQGNTEAFF
12	TRBV19	NA	NA	TRBJ2-7	TGTGCCAGTAGTTATGGCGGCTACGAGCAGTACTTC	CASSYGGYEQYF
17	TRBV7-2	NA	TRBD2	TRBJ2-1	TGTGCCAGCAGCCGGACTAGCGGGGGGGCCGCCCACAATGAGCAGTTCTTC	CASSRTSGGAAHNEQFF
13	TRBV29-1	NA	TRBD2	TRBJ2-3	TGCAGCGTAGGGACTATCCTCACAGATACGCAGTATTTT	CSVGTILTDTQYF
13	TRBV10-1	NA	TRBD1	TRBJ2-7	TGCGCCAGCAGCCGGGACAGGGGGGACGAGCAGTACTTC	CASSRDRGDEQYF
12	TRBV2	large	NA	TRBJ2-7	TGTGCCAGCACCCTAGGGGCCTACGAGCAGTACTTC	CASTLGAYEQYF
14	TRBV27	NA	TRBD1	TRBJ2-7	TGTGCCAGCAGCACCGGGACAGGGTCCTACGAGCAGTACTTC	CASSTGTGSYEQYF
16	TRBV20-1	NA	NA	TRBJ2-4	TGCAGTGCTAGTGGGGGAGCCGGGCCTGCCAAAAACATTCAGTACTTC	CSASGGAGPAKNIQYF
13	TRBV19	NA	NA	TRBJ1-1	TGTGCCAGTAGCTTTGGGGGGGACACTGAAGCTTTCTTT	CASSFGGDTEAFF
13	TRBV12-3/TRBV12-4	NA	NA	TRBJ1-1	TGTGCCAGCAGTTTAGGCAGGGTCCCTGAAGCTTTCTTT	CASSLGRVPEAFF
12	TRBV6-5	NA	NA	TRBJ1-1	TGTGCCAGCAGTCTACAGGGAATACAAGCTTTCTTT	CASSLQGIQAFF
13	TRBV2	few	NA	TRBJ1-2	TGTGCCAGCACTCCGGGGGCGGTCAACAGCTACACCTTC	CASTPGAVNSYTF
14	TRBV30	NA	TRBD1	TRBJ1-2	TGTGCCTGGAGTCCCCGACAGGGCCGGTATGGCTACACCTTC	CAWSPRQGRYGYTF
11	TRBV20-1	NA	TRBD2	TRBJ2-7	TGCAGCCCAGCGGGGGGACGGGAGCAGTACTTC	CSPAGGREQYF
13	TRBV6-2/TRBV6-3	NA	NA	TRBJ1-5	TGTGCCAGCAGTAGTCCCGGCGGGCGGCCCCAGCATTTT	CASSSPGGRPQHF
15	TRBV5-4	NA	TRBD1	TRBJ2-5	TGTGCCAGCAGCCAACCCGGGACAGTGGGAGAGACCCAGTACTTC	CASSQPGTVGETQYF
14	TRBV9	NA	NA	TRBJ2-7	TGTGCCAGCAGCCCGCAGGGGAAAGGGTACGAGCAGTACTTC	CASSPQGKGYEQYF
17	TRBV5-1	NA	TRBD1	TRBJ1-4	TGCGCCAGCAGCCTGGGGGGACAGGGGGCCCAAGGACAAAAACTGTTTTTT	CASSLGGQGAQGQKLFF
11	TRBV29-1	NA	NA	TRBJ2-7	TGCAGCGTTGAAGCAGACTACGAGCAGTACTTC	CSVEADYEQYF
15	TRBV6-1	NA	NA	TRBJ1-2	TGTGCCAGCAGTGAAGGCGTGGAAGGGGGCTATGGCTACACCTTC	CASSEGVEGGYGYTF
14	TRBV7-2	NA	NA	TRBJ2-5	TGTGCCAGCAGCCCCGCCGGCCTCCAAGAGACCCAGTACTTC	CASSPAGLQETQYF